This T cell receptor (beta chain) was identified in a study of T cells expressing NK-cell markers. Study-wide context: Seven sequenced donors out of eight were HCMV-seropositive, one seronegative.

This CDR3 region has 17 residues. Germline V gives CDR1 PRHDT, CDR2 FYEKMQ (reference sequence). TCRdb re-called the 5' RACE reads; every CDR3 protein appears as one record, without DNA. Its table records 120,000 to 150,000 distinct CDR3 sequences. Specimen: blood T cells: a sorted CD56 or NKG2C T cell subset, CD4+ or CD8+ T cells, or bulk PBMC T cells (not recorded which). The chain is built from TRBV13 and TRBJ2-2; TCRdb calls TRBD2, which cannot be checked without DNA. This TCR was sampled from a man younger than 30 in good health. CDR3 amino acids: CASSNSGRATVGGELFF.